This entry describes one T cell receptor (beta chain). No antigen is known for it. Libraries were prepared by immunoSEQ multiplex PCR; TCRdb keeps only in-frame clonotypes and omits some of them. The data contain 100,000 to 150,000 clones, roughly 90% of them singletons. This CDR3 has 15 residues. The J segment lost 10 bases and the V segment lost 5 bases, leaving 11 bases of the junction unmatched. Germline lookup yields CDR1 MDHEN and CDR2 SYDVKM. This record belongs to a study of T cell responses to AZD1222 COVID-19 vaccine. Study-wide results and caveats: Vaccine-associated CD4 TCRs ranged over spike, dominating at 160-218 and 743-854. Females made up more of the donors, who were largely white British, and clonal diversity may have come out too low. As reported, nearly half of all spike-specific TCRs target variant regions that are unmutated.

This receptor was obtained from an adult in good health. The V and J genes are TRBV28 and TRBJ1-6, with TRBD1 matching over 7 bases. Sequencing used peripheral blood, obtained on day 0 of AZD1222 vaccination. CDR3 coding DNA: TGTGCCAGCAGTCGGGCTGACAGGGACCTCTCACCCCTCCACTTT. It encodes CASSRADRDLSPLHF.